What follows are 30 T cell receptor beta chains derived from one specimen sequenced in a study of technical replicates of blood from several donors. TCRdb keeps only in-frame clones here, not all; method: immunoSEQ multiplex PCR. The sample lists about 89,000 clones, approximately 94% occurring once. The sample taken for sequencing was T cells isolated from PBMCs. The receptors shown here come from a human donor in good health.

The chain combines TRBV11-1 with TRBJ2-7, with D possibly being TRBD2 (5 bases). The germline gives CDR1 SGHAT, CDR2 FQDESV (reference sequence). With 0 bases removed from V and 4 bases from J, the gap between germline ends came to 13 bases. The CDR3 extends over 15 amino acids. For the CDR3, the DNA is TGTGCCAGCAGCTTAGCGCCGGAGGAGAATTACGAGCAGTACTTC. It yields the protein CASSLAPEENYEQYF.

The gene calls are TRBV7-2 and TRBJ2-3, with 8 bases matching TRBD2. CDR1 SGHTA and CDR2 FQGNSA come from the germline V gene. The CDR3 loop spans 20 amino acids. With 0 bases clipped from V and 2 bases from J, the junction kept 16 bases outside the gene matches. CDR3 loop: CASSLAIGMGREVLTDTQYF. The CDR3 DNA reads TGTGCCAGCAGCTTAGCCATTGGCATGGGGCGGGAGGTACTCACAGATACGCAGTATTTT. Drawing the rest from reference TRBV7-2 and TRBJ2-3, the complete variable domain is GAGVSQSPSNKVTEKGKDVELRCDPISGHTALYWYRQSLGQGLEFLIYFQGNSAPDKSGLPSDRFSAERTGGSVSTLTIQRTQQEDSAVYLCASSLAIGMGREVLTDTQYFGPGTRLTVL.

The chain links TRBV12-5 to TRBJ2-1, with 13 bases fitting TRBD2. V shed 2 bases, J shed 0 bases, and the junction held 16 bases outside the gene matches. CDR1 LGHNT and CDR2 FRNRAP come from the germline V gene. The CDR3 spans 22 residues. The CDR3 sequence is CASGLTTGRLAGGLSSYNEQFF. Written as DNA, the CDR3 is TGTGCTAGTGGTTTGACGACGGGCCGACTAGCGGGGGGACTCAGCTCCTACAATGAGCAGTTCTTC.

The genes are TRBV5-4 and TRBJ2-5, with D unclear. Trimming removed 0 bases from V and 2 bases from J, with 8 bases in between. The CDR3 loop spans 14 amino acids. Germline loops: CDR1 SGHNT, CDR2 YYREEE (reference sequence). This CDR3 reads CASSLVNSQETQYF. CDR3 in DNA: TGTGCCAGCAGCTTGGTAAACAGTCAAGAGACCCAGTACTTC.

The CDR3 spells CASSLRTGGGVDQPQHF. The CDR3 DNA reads as TGTGCCAGCAGTTTGAGGACAGGTGGCGGGGTCGATCAGCCCCAGCATTTT. The chain has TRBV27 and TRBJ1-5, with 7 bases matching TRBD1. The germline CDR1 and CDR2 sequences are MNHEY and SMNVEV (reference sequence). CDR3 length equals 17 residues. V shed 3 bases and J 5 bases; nucleotides not matched to a gene: 13.

The sample holds one count of this clone. This sequence joins TRBV5-1 and TRBJ2-3; D gene unclear. Germline-derived CDR1 and CDR2 are SGHRS and YFSETQ. The CDR3 is made up of 16 amino acids. Trimming stripped 0 bases from V and 0 bases from J, with 11 bases between. This CDR3 reads CASSLGTFTSTDTQYF. The CDR3 nucleotides read TGCGCCAGCAGCTTGGGAACGTTCACTAGCACAGATACGCAGTATTTT.

The chain couples TRBV27 to TRBJ2-1, with D unclear. The V and J ends lost 5 bases and 5 bases respectively, with 10 bases between them. The CDR3 consists of 13 residues. CDR1 is MNHEY and CDR2 is SMNVEV in the germline V gene (reference sequence). DNA for the CDR3: TGTGCCAGCAGTCCCGAACTTAACAATGAGCAGTTCTTC. Its protein product is CASSPELNNEQFF.

In its sample, this clone was seen a few times. This chain joins TRBV30 and TRBJ1-1; unclear D gene. V dropped 0 bases and J dropped 3 bases, with 2 bases sitting between them. Looked up from germline, CDR1 is GTSNPN and CDR2 is SVGIG (reference sequence). This CDR3 comprises 11 residues. The CDR3 nucleotides read TGTGCCTGGAGTGTCTACACTGAAGCTTTCTTT. Translated: CAWSVYTEAFF. The full variable domain, rest sourced from reference TRBV30 and TRBJ1-1, is SQTIHQWPATLVQPVGSPLSLECTVEGTSNPNLYWYRQAAGRGLQLLFYSVGIGQISSEVPQNLSASRPQDRQFILSSKKLLLSDSGFYLCAWSVYTEAFFGQGTRLTVV.

The chain carries TRBV6-1 and TRBJ1-1, with 7 nucleotides matching TRBD1. The V gene end was trimmed by 3 bases and the J gene end by 3 bases; junction bases not matched to a gene: 4. The V gene's germline CDR1 is MNHNS and CDR2 SASEGT. CDR3 size: 14 residues. Here the CDR3 DNA reads TGTGCCAGCAGTGACAGGGGGGTTGACACTGAAGCTTTCTTT. Residues: CASSDRGVDTEAFF.

The chain has TRBV30 and TRBJ2-1; 7 nucleotides line up with TRBD2. CDR3 length: 13 amino acids. Losses at the gene ends were 2 bases for V and 9 bases for J; bases not matched to a gene: 7. Germline CDR1 is GTSNPN and CDR2 is SVGIG (reference sequence). The CDR3 spells CAWSRSGLSEQFF. In nucleotides, the CDR3 is TGTGCCTGGAGTCGTAGCGGGCTTAGTGAGCAGTTCTTC.

The gene calls are TRBV6-1 and TRBJ2-7; TRBD1 aligns across 7 bases. The CDR3 has 14 residues. Trimming took 2 bases from V and 6 from J; bases not matched to a gene: 7. The germline gives CDR1 MNHNS, CDR2 SASEGT. CDR3 nucleotide sequence: TGTGCCAGCAGTGAAATCGGCAGGGGGACCGAGCAGTACTTC. Its protein product is CASSEIGRGTEQYF.

The chain couples TRBV30 to TRBJ2-7; D perhaps matches TRBD2 (5 bases). CDR1 GTSNPN and CDR2 SVGIG come from the germline V gene (reference sequence). Trimming shortened V by 2 bases and J by 4 bases, and 18 bases separated the two germline ends. The CDR3 extends over 15 amino acids. The CDR3 protein is CAWSPGNPPSYEQYF. CDR3 bases: TGTGCCTGGAGTCCCGGGAATCCTCCGAGTTACGAGCAGTACTTC.

The genes are TRBV5-1 and TRBJ2-5, with TRBD1 identical over 8 bases. V shed 3 bases and J 5 bases; nucleotides not matched to a gene: 6. Germline CDR1 reads SGHRS; CDR2 reads YFSETQ. The CDR3 sequence is 14 residues long. The CDR3 spells CASSWAGGEETQYF. CDR3 in DNA: TGCGCCAGCAGCTGGGCAGGGGGCGAGGAGACCCAGTACTTC. Based on the CDR3 plus reference TRBV5-1 and TRBJ2-5, the full variable domain is KAGVTQTPRYLIKTRGQQVTLSCSPISGHRSVSWYQQTPGQGLQFLFEYFSETQRNKGNFPGRFSGRQFSNSRSEMNVSTLELGDSALYLCASSWAGGEETQYFGPGTRLLVL.

The chain is built from TRBV6-5 and TRBJ1-4; D not certain. Trimming took off 4 bases at V and 6 bases at J, with 12 bases between the two ends. The CDR3 loop spans 14 amino acids. Germline CDR1 is MNHEY and CDR2 is SVGAGI. CDR3 protein: CASSFSPGDEKLFF. In DNA, the CDR3 is TGTGCCAGCAGTTTTAGCCCCGGAGATGAAAAACTGTTTTTT.

J is TRBJ2-3 and V is TRBV29-1, with D maybe TRBD2 (6 bases). Germline CDR1 SQVTM, CDR2 ANQGSEA. V lost 4 bases and J 0 bases, leaving 8 bases between the germline ends. The CDR3 consists of 13 residues. The CDR3 sequence is CSVAGVSTDTQYF. The CDR3 coding sequence is TGCAGCGTTGCGGGGGTGAGCACAGATACGCAGTATTTT.

The J gene is TRBJ1-1, the V gene TRBV20-1; D gene ambiguous. This CDR3 is built from 11 residues. Trimming stripped 3 bases from V and 4 bases from J, with 6 bases between. The germline V gene encodes CDR1 DFQATT and CDR2 SNEGSKA (reference sequence). The CDR3 nucleotides are TGCAGTGCTAGTCGAGCCACTGAAGCTTTCTTT. Translation: CSASRATEAFF.

Points on this clone: In the same sample, other DNA sequences code for this CDR3. The rearrangement uses TRBV6-6 and TRBJ1-1; the D gene is possibly TRBD1 (6 bases). This CDR3 comprises 15 residues. Germline CDR1 MNHNY, CDR2 SVGAGI (reference sequence). Trimming removed 7 bases at V and 4 bases at J, with 19 bases between. CDR3 nucleotide sequence: TGTGCCAGCATTCAGCCAAACAGGGATGGCACTGAAGCTTTCTTT. It yields the protein CASIQPNRDGTEAFF.

The V and J genes are TRBV4-1 and TRBJ2-1, with 8 bases fitting TRBD2. Trimming removed 5 bases from V and 8 bases from J; junction bases left unmatched: 11. Germline loops: CDR1 MGHRA, CDR2 YSYEKL. The CDR3 is made up of 15 amino acids. The CDR3 bases are TGCGCCAGCAGCTTTTTAACCGGGACTAGGTATGAGCAGTTCTTC. Amino acid sequence: CASSFLTGTRYEQFF.

The rearrangement links TRBV30 to TRBJ1-4; D not certain. V was clipped by 5 bases and J by 10 bases, with 17 bases between them. Per the germline V gene, CDR1 is GTSNPN and CDR2 is SVGIG (reference sequence). The CDR3 covers 13 residues. CDR3 in amino acids: CAWGPGQEGKLFF. Written as DNA, the CDR3 is TGTGCCTGGGGCCCCGGTCAGGAAGGAAAACTGTTTTTT.

This clone appeared a single time. The gene calls are TRBV7-9 and TRBJ2-1, with 7 bases fitting TRBD2. The germline V gene encodes CDR1 SEHNR and CDR2 FQNEAQ (reference sequence). The CDR3 totals 15 residues. The V gene end was trimmed by 1 base and the J gene end by 15 bases; junction bases not matched to a gene: 15. As DNA, the CDR3 is TGTGCCAGCAGCTTAGGTCGAGCGGGATCCGTCGGAGGGTTCTTC. Protein: CASSLGRAGSVGGFF.

This chain uses TRBV21-1 with TRBJ2-7; the table's TRBD1 call for D was not verified on the DNA. TRBV21-1 is given as a pseudogene. CDR3 size: 17 residues. For the CDR3, the DNA is TGTGCCACCGTCCCGGGACAGGGGTCCGGGACGTCCTACGAGCAGTACTTC. Its protein product is CATVPGQGSGTSYEQYF.

J is TRBJ2-7 and V is TRBV4-2, with 11 bases that match TRBD1. Trimming took 2 bases from V and 3 from J; bases not matched to a gene: 9. This CDR3 is 17 amino acids long. Per germline, CDR1 LGHNA and CDR2 YNFKEQ. Here the CDR3 DNA reads TGTGCCAGCAGCCAATCAAGGGGGACAGGGGGGAACTACGAGCAGTACTTC. Translation gives CASSQSRGTGGNYEQYF.

The V gene is TRBV11-2, the J gene TRBJ1-2, with 7 positions matching TRBD1. J lost 2 bases, V lost 2 bases, and 5 bases had no gene match. Germline CDR1 reads SGHAT; CDR2 reads FQNNGV. The CDR3 is 15 residues long. The CDR3 loop reads CASSLTRTGNYGYTF. The CDR3 coding sequence is TGTGCCAGCAGCTTAACGCGGACAGGCAACTATGGCTACACCTTC.

V gene TRBV2 combines with J gene TRBJ2-1; 14 nucleotides align to TRBD2. Germline V gene data show CDR1 as SNHLY and CDR2 as FYNNEI. After removal of 8 bases from V and 8 bases from J, the junction contained 11 bases not matched to a gene. The length of the CDR3 is 16 residues. The CDR3 spells CASLGLAGGRSYEQFF. The CDR3, as DNA: TGTGCCAGCCTCGGACTAGCGGGGGGTAGGTCGTATGAGCAGTTCTTC. Based on the CDR3 plus reference TRBV2 and TRBJ2-1, the full variable domain is EPEVTQTPSHQVTQMGQEVILRCVPISNHLYFYWYRQILGQKVEFLVSFYNNEISEKSEIFDDQFSVERPDGSNFTLKIRSTKLEDSAMYFCASLGLAGGRSYEQFFGPGTRLTVL.

The V call is TRBV5-4, the J call TRBJ2-7; 10 bases match TRBD2. Trimming removed 0 bases from V and 2 bases from J; junction bases left unmatched: 8. The length of the CDR3 is 17 residues. The germline V gene has CDR1 SGHNT and CDR2 YYREEE (reference sequence). The CDR3 bases are TGTGCCAGCAGCTTGGTTTCCGGACTAGCGGCCGCCTACGAGCAGTACTTC. Translated, it gives CASSLVSGLAAAYEQYF.

The V and J genes are TRBV30 and TRBJ2-5, with D unresolved. V lost 0 bases and J lost 5, with 7 bases in between. CDR3 length: 12 amino acids. In germline, CDR1 is GTSNPN, CDR2 SVGIG (reference sequence). The CDR3 is CAWSVLGETQYF. The CDR3 DNA is TGTGCCTGGAGTGTTCTCGGGGAGACCCAGTACTTC. The whole variable domain, filled in from reference TRBV30 and TRBJ2-5, reads SQTIHQWPATLVQPVGSPLSLECTVEGTSNPNLYWYRQAAGRGLQLLFYSVGIGQISSEVPQNLSASRPQDRQFILSSKKLLLSDSGFYLCAWSVLGETQYFGPGTRLLVL.

This chain links TRBV20-1 with TRBJ2-1; no clear D. V lost 3 bases to trimming and J lost 5 bases, with 5 bases between them. This CDR3 is built from 11 residues. Germline V gene lookup returns CDR1 DFQATT and CDR2 SNEGSKA (reference sequence). In DNA form, the CDR3 reads TGCAGTGCTAGGGCTGACAATGAGCAGTTCTTC. Its translation: CSARADNEQFF.

The rearrangement links TRBV19 to TRBJ2-1; D gene ambiguous. Germline V gives CDR1 LNHDA, CDR2 SQIVND (reference sequence). V was pared by 3 bases and J by 12 bases, with 9 bases between. The CDR3 sequence is 11 residues long. CDR3 nucleotide sequence: TGTGCCAGTAGTATTACTGAGAGGCAGTTCTTC. It yields the protein CASSITERQFF. Using reference TRBV19 and TRBJ2-1 for the parts outside the CDR3, the full variable domain is DGGITQSPKYLFRKEGQNVTLSCEQNLNHDAMYWYRQDPGQGLRLIYYSQIVNDFQKGDIAEGYSVSREKKESFPLTVTSAQKNPTAFYLCASSITERQFFGPGTRLTVL.

This rearrangement joins TRBV9 to TRBJ2-5, with TRBD2 as a possible D gene (6 bases). Germline-derived CDR1 and CDR2 are SGDLS and YYNGEE. The CDR3 length is 14 residues. V was trimmed by 0 bases and J by 5 bases, leaving 11 bases between them. The CDR3 loop reads CASSVDSGEETQYF. The CDR3 region has the DNA TGTGCCAGCAGCGTAGATAGCGGCGAGGAGACCCAGTACTTC.

V and J are TRBV7-9 and TRBJ1-3; no firm D call. The CDR3 is made up of 11 amino acids. Germline CDR1 SEHNR, CDR2 FQNEAQ (reference sequence). V was cut by 8 bases and J by 1 base, with 3 bases left in between. DNA of the CDR3: TGTGCCAGCCTTTCTGGAAACACCATATATTTT. It specifies CASLSGNTIYF.